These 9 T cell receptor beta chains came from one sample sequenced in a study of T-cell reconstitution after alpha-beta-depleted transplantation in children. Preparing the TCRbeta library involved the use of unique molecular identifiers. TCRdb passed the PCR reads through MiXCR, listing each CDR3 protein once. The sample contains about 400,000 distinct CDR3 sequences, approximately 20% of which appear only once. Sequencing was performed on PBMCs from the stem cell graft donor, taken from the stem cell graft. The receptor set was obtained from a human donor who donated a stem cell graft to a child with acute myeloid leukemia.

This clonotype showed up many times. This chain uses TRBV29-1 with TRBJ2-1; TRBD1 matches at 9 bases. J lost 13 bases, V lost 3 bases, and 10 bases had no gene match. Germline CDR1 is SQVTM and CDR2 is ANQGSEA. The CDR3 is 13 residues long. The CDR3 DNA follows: TGCAGCGTTGATGGATCAGGGACAGGGATACAGTTCTTC. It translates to CSVDGSGTGIQFF.

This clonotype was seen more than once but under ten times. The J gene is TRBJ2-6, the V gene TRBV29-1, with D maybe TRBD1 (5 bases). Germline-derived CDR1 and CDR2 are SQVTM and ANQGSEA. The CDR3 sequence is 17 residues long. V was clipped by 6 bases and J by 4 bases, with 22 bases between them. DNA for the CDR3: TGCAGCGTCCAAGGGGCCACCACACTCTCCGGGGCCAACGTCCTGACTTTC. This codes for CSVQGATTLSGANVLTF. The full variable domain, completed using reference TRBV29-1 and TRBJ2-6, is SAVISQKPSRDICQRGTSLTIQCQVDSQVTMMFWYRQQPGQSLTLIATANQGSEATYESGFVIDKFPISRPNLTFSTLTVSNMSPEDSSIYLCSVQGATTLSGANVLTFGAGSRLTVL.

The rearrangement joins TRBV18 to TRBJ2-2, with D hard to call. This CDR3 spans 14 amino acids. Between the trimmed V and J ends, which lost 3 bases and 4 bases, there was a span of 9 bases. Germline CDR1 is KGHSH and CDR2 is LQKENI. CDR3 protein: CASSPNVLTGELFF. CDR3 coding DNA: TGTGCCAGCTCACCTAATGTACTCACCGGGGAGCTGTTTTTT.

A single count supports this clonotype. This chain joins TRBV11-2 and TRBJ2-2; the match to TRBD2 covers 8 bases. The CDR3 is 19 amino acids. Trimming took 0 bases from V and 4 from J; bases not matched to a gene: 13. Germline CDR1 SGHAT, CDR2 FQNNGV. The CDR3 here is CASSLDRPAGVVGTGELFF. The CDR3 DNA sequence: TGTGCCAGCAGCTTAGATCGACCAGCGGGAGTCGTCGGCACCGGGGAGCTGTTTTTT.

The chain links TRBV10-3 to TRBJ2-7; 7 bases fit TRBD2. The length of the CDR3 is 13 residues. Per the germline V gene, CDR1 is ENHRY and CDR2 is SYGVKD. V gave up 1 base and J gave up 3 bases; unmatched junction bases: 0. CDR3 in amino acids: CAISEWGGYEQYF. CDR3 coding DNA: TGTGCCATCAGTGAGTGGGGGGGCTACGAGCAGTACTTC.

The CDR3 loop reads CASSSRNVGTSYEQYF. The CDR3 nucleotides are TGTGCCAGCAGTTCTCGTAATGTCGGTACCTCCTACGAGCAGTACTTC. This chain joins TRBV6-5 and TRBJ2-7; D remains unclear. The CDR3 loop spans 16 amino acids. Germline-derived CDR1 and CDR2 are MNHEY and SVGAGI. The V gene lost 4 bases and the J gene lost 0 bases, with 16 bases spanning the gap.

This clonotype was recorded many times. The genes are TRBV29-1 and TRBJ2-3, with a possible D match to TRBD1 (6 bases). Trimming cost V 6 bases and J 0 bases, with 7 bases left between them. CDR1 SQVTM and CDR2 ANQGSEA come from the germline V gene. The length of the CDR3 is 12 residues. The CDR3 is CSVQGSTDTQYF. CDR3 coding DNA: TGCAGCGTACAGGGTAGCACAGATACGCAGTATTTT.

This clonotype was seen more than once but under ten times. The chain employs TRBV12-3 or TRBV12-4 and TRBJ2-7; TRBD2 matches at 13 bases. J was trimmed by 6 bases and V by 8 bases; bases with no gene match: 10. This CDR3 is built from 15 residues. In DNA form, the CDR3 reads TGTGCCAGCGGACTAGCGGGAGATATTGGCTGCGAGCAGTACTTC. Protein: CASGLAGDIGCEQYF.

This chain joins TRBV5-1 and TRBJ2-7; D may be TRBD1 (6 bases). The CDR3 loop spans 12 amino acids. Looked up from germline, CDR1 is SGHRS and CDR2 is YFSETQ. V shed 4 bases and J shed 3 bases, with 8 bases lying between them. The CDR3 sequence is CASSRDNYEQYF. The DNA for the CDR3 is TGCGCCAGCAGCCGGGACAACTACGAGCAGTACTTC.